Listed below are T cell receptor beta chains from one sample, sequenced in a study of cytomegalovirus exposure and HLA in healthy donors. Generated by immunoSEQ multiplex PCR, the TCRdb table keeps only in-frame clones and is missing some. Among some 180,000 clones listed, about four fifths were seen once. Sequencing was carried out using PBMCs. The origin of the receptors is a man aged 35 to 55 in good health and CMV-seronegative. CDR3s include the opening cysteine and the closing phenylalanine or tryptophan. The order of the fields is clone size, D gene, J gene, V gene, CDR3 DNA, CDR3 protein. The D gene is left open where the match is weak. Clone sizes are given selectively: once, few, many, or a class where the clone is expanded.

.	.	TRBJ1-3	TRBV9	TGTGCCAGCACAGGGGCAACCTCTGGAAACACCATATATTTT	CASTGATSGNTIYF
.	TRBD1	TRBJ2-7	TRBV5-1	TGCGCCAGCAGCCCGGGACAGGGCAACTCCGAGCAGTACTTC	CASSPGQGNSEQYF
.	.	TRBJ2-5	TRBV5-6	TGTGCCAGCAGCATGGGTAGGGGATGGGGCCAAGAGACCCAGTACTTC	CASSMGRGWGQETQYF
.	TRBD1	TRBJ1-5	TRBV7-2	TGTGCCAGCAGCTTATCAGGGGGAGGTACTCAGCCCCAGCATTTT	CASSLSGGGTQPQHF
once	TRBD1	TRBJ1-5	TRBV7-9	TGTGCCAGCAGCTCCTGGTGGGGACAGGGGAAGGGTAATCAGCCCCAGCATTTT	CASSSWWGQGKGNQPQHF
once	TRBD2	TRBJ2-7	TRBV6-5	TGTGCCAGCAGTCTTAGCGGGGGCCACTACGAGCAGTACTTC	CASSLSGGHYEQYF
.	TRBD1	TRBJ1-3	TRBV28	TGTGCCAGCACTGACAGGGCCTCTGGAAACACCATATATTTT	CASTDRASGNTIYF
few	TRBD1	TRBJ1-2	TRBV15	TGTGCCACCAGCGGGGGGGGACAGGTTAGTGGCTACACCTTC	CATSGGGQVSGYTF
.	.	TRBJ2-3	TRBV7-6	TGTGCCAGCAGCCCGTCGCGGGGCTCCACAGATACGCAGTATTTT	CASSPSRGSTDTQYF
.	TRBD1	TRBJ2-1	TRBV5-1	TGCGCCAGCAGTAGGGGACAGGGGTTCGAGCAGTTCTTC	CASSRGQGFEQFF
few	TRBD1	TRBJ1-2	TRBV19	TGTGCCAGTAGCCGTCCGGGACAGGGATTGGGAGTCAATGGCTACACCTTC	CASSRPGQGLGVNGYTF
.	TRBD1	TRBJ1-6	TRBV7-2	TGTGCCAGCAGCTACGCTAGGACAGGGAATAGTTCACCCCTCCACTTT	CASSYARTGNSSPLHF
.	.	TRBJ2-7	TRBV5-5	TGTGCCAGCAACTCCCGGGGGAGCTACGAGCAGTACTTC	CASNSRGSYEQYF
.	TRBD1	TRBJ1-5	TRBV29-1	TGCAGCGTTAGGGACAGGGGTGCAAATCAGCCCCAGCATTTT	CSVRDRGANQPQHF
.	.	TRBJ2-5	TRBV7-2	TGTGCCAGCAGCTTAGCTCGGGAGGAGACCCAGTACTTC	CASSLAREETQYF
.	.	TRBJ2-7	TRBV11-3	TGTGCCAGCAGCTTTATCCCCTATCTCGAGCAGTACTTC	CASSFIPYLEQYF
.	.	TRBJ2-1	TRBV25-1	TGTGCCAGCAGTGAACTAAGTGAGCAGTTCTTC	CASSELSEQFF
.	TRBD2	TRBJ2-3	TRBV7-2	TGTGCCAGCAGTAGGAGCGGGGTTGATACGCAGTATTTT	CASSRSGVDTQYF
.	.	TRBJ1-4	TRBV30	TGTGCCTGGAGTGACAGACCTAATGAAAAACTGTTTTTT	CAWSDRPNEKLFF
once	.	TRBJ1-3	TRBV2	TGTGCCAGCATCCTGGGACTGGGAAACACCATATATTTT	CASILGLGNTIYF
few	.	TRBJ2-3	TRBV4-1	TGCGCCAGCAGCCAAGATACCGGCGGGAGCACAGATACGCAGTATTTT	CASSQDTGGSTDTQYF
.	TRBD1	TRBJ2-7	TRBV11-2	TGTGCCAGCAGCACCGGACAGGGGAGGAGCGAGCAGTACTTC	CASSTGQGRSEQYF
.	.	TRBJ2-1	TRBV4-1	TGCGCCAGCAGCCCGGGACAATCCAGTGAGCAGTTCTTC	CASSPGQSSEQFF
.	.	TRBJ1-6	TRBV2	TGTGCCAGCACCTTACGGGGGACGGGTTCACCCCTCCACTTT	CASTLRGTGSPLHF
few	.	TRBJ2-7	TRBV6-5	TGTGCCAGCAGCCCCCGGGGGTCGGGCAGTCAGTACTTC	CASSPRGSGSQYF
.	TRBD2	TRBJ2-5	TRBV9	TGTGCCAGCAGCGTAGGTTCCCTAGCGGGAGCTGAGACCCAGTACTTC	CASSVGSLAGAETQYF
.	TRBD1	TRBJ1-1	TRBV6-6	TGTGCCAGCAGTTACCTACAGGGGGGGAACACTGAAGCTTTCTTT	CASSYLQGGNTEAFF
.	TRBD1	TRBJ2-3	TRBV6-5	TGTGCCAGCAGCCCGGGACAGGGGGCTCCAGATACGCAGTATTTT	CASSPGQGAPDTQYF
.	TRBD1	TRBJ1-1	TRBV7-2	TGTGCCAGCAGCTTAGTAGGGACAGGGTATGAAGCTTTCTTT	CASSLVGTGYEAFF
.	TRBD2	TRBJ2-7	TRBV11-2	TGTGCCAGCAGCCTAGACAGAACGACTAGCGGGAGCTCCTACGAGCAGTACTTC	CASSLDRTTSGSSYEQYF
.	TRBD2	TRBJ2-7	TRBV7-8	TGTGCCAGCAGCCCTCCTGCGGGAGCTTTCTACGAGCAGTACTTC	CASSPPAGAFYEQYF
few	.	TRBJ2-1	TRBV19	TGTGCCAGCCTGGGAGGACATAACTACAATGAGCAGTTCTTC	CASLGGHNYNEQFF
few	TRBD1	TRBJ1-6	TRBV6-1	TGTGCCAGCAGATTAACAGGGGCCAATTCACCCCTCCACTTT	CASRLTGANSPLHF
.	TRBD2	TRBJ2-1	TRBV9	TGTGCCAGCAGCGTAGTAAGCGGGGAAAACGATGAGCAGTTCTTC	CASSVVSGENDEQFF
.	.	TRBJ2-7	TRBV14	TGTGCCAGCAGCCAAGTTAGCTACGAGCAGTACTTC	CASSQVSYEQYF
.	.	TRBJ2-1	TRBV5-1	TGCGCCAGCAGCTGGGGGGATGAGCAGTTCTTC	CASSWGDEQFF
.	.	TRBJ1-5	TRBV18	TGTGCCAGCTCACTTCAGGGCCAAAGCAATCAGCCCCAGCATTTT	CASSLQGQSNQPQHF
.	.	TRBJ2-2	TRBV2	TGTGCCAGCAGTGGGGTTTCGAGGGCCGCCGGGGAGCTGTTTTTT	CASSGVSRAAGELFF
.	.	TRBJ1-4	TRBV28	TGTGCCAGCAGTCCTCCTTCAGGAGAAAAACTGTTTTTT	CASSPPSGEKLFF
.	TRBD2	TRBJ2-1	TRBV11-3	TGTGCCAGCAGCGTCGGCGGGGGTTCCTACAATGAGCAGTTCTTC	CASSVGGGSYNEQFF
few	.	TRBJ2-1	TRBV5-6	TGTGCCAGCAGCTTGAGTACAGGGAATGAGCAGTTCTTC	CASSLSTGNEQFF
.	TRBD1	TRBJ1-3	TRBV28	TGTGCCAGCAGGAGGACAGGGTCCTCATTGGGTGGAAACACCATATATTTT	CASRRTGSSLGGNTIYF
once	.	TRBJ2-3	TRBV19	TGTGCCAGTAGTGGGGACTTCACAGATACGCAGTATTTT	CASSGDFTDTQYF
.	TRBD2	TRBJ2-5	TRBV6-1	TGTGCCAGCAGTGAAATCCTAGCGGGGCAAGAGACCCAGTACTTC	CASSEILAGQETQYF
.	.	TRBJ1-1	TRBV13	TGTGCCAGCAGCTTAGGGGACACCATCCTTTCTTCTGAAGCTTTCTTT	CASSLGDTILSSEAFF
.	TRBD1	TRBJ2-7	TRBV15	TGTGCCACCAGCAGAAACAGGGGGGCTCAGGAAGAGCAGTACTTC	CATSRNRGAQEEQYF
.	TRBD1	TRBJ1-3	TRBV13	TGTGCCAGCAGCTTGCAGGGGGACCAACCGAACACCATATATTTT	CASSLQGDQPNTIYF
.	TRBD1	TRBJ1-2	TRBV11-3	TGTGCCAGCAGCCAGAGTGGGACAGGGACGATTAACTATGGCTACACCTTC	CASSQSGTGTINYGYTF
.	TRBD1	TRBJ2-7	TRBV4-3	TGCGCCAGCAGCATCCAGACAGGGGGCGGGGACGAGCAGTACTTC	CASSIQTGGGDEQYF
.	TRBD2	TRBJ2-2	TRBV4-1	TGCGCCAGCAGCCGGCTAGCGGGGGGCCCCAGCGGGGAGCTGTTTTTT	CASSRLAGGPSGELFF
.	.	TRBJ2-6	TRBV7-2	TGTGCCAGCAGCCAGGTACAGGGTCGCTCTGGGGCCAACGTCCTGACTTTC	CASSQVQGRSGANVLTF
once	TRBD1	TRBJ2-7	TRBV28	TGTGCCGGCATTGACAGGGACTCCTACGAGCAGTACTTC	CAGIDRDSYEQYF